The table lists the clone carrying this TCR beta chain with a few counts. Its antigen remains unknown. The data originate from a study of response to subunit inactivated influenza vaccine. Overall study results and limits: Only a handful of new T cells, the authors suggested, are recruited with each seasonal influenza vaccination.

One entry per CDR3 protein results from TCRdb running MiXCR on the RT-PCR reads. In the table there are almost 600,000 distinct CDR3 sequences, 12% to 15% of which are singletons. The clonotype comes from a man aged 45-60 years who received an inactivated influenza vaccine. Material: PBMCs from blood, obtained 12 days after vaccination.

The CDR3, as DNA: TGCGCCAGCCGACCGAGTACTAGCGGGGGATTCTACAATGAGCAGTTCTTC. This encodes CASRPSTSGGFYNEQFF. The chain has TRBV5-1 and TRBJ2-1; 11 bases agree with TRBD2. Germline loops: CDR1 SGHRS, CDR2 YFSETQ. Trimming cost V 7 bases and J 3 bases; bases outside gene matches: 12. CDR3 length: 17 residues.